This T cell receptor (beta chain) stems from a study of T-cell memory formation after mild COVID-19. The V gene's germline CDR1 is SGHTA and CDR2 FQGTGA. CDR3 length: 15 residues. V lost 3 bases to trimming and J lost 6 bases, with 16 bases between them. TCRdb itself ran the 5' RACE reads through MiXCR, one entry per CDR3 protein. The sample shows roughly 15,000 distinct CDR3 sequences, around 21% of them seen only once. Broader study findings: The appearance of some responding clones in pre-infection memory suggested that cross-reactive memory joined.

This clonotype is termed medium-sized. What it recognizes is unknown. The sample was PBMCs or a T cell subset sorted from them (not recorded which). This chain connects TRBV7-3 to TRBJ2-3; TRBD1 or TRBD2 may be the D gene (5 bases each). This receptor was obtained from a man aged 18-30 years who had mild COVID-19 (a few samples of this study predate the infection). Cell type and time point are not known. The CDR3 loop reads CASSFGGFRKDTQYF. The DNA for the CDR3 is TGTGCCAGCAGCTTTGGGGGTTTTAGAAAGGATACGCAGTATTTT.